These 15 T cell receptor beta chains came from one sample sequenced in a study of T-cell memory formation after mild COVID-19. A single record per CDR3 protein comes from TCRdb applying MiXCR to the 5' RACE reads. This table holds under 300,000 distinct CDR3 sequences, around 15% found once. The sequencing input was PBMCs or a T cell subset sorted from them (not recorded which). The receptors derive from a man aged 18 to 29 who had mild COVID-19 (a few samples of this study predate the infection). Cell type and time point are not known.

A few counts support this clonotype. The chain employs TRBV7-2 and TRBJ2-3, with D tentatively TRBD2 (5 bases). The CDR3 spans 15 residues. Germline lookup yields CDR1 SGHTA and CDR2 FQGNSA. V was pared by 0 bases and J by 4 bases, with 11 bases between. CDR3 in amino acids: CASSLALTRSDTQYF. The DNA of the CDR3 is TGTGCCAGCAGCTTAGCTTTAACTAGATCAGATACGCAGTATTTT.

The CDR3 reads CASSVDLGPGELFF. The CDR3 region has the DNA TGTGCCAGCAGCGTAGATTTAGGCCCCGGGGAGCTGTTTTTT. This sequence joins TRBV9 and TRBJ2-2; D unresolved. The germline CDR1 and CDR2 sequences are SGDLS and YYNGEE. This CDR3 has 14 residues. V was pared by 0 bases and J by 6 bases, with 9 bases between.

V gene TRBV5-1 combines with J gene TRBJ2-5; TRBD1 agrees at 12 bases. The germline V gene has CDR1 SGHRS and CDR2 YFSETQ. This CDR3 comprises 14 residues. V shed 7 bases, J shed 5 bases, and the junction held 6 bases outside the gene matches. CDR3 coding DNA: TGCGCCAGCGCCGGGACAGGGGGCCGGGAGACCCAGTACTTC. Translated, it gives CASAGTGGRETQYF.

This clonotype was recorded a few times. This rearrangement joins TRBV28 to TRBJ2-3; D might be TRBD2 (6 bases). CDR3 length equals 15 residues. With 5 bases removed from V and 3 bases from J, the gap between germline ends came to 15 bases. In germline, CDR1 is MDHEN, CDR2 SYDVKM. Here the CDR3 DNA reads TGTGCCAGCAGTACCCAGGGTGGGGGGACAGATACGCAGTATTTT. Its translation: CASSTQGGGTDTQYF. The full variable domain, rest sourced from reference TRBV28 and TRBJ2-3, is DVKVTQSSRYLVKRTGEKVFLECVQDMDHENMFWYRQDPGLGLRLIYFSYDVKMKEKGDIPEGYSVSREKKERFSLILESASTNQTSMYLCASSTQGGGTDTQYFGPGTRLTVL.

The chain carries TRBV11-2 and TRBJ2-5; 10 bases map to TRBD2. The CDR3 is 15 amino acids. CDR1 SGHAT and CDR2 FQNNGV come from the germline V gene. Trimming at V came to 8 bases and at J to 4 bases, leaving 10 bases not matched to a gene. The CDR3 sequence is CASGLAGVVGETQYF. The CDR3 DNA follows: TGTGCCAGCGGGCTAGCGGGGGTGGTGGGAGAGACCCAGTACTTC.

V and J are TRBV10-3 and TRBJ2-3; 7 bases match TRBD2. There are 15 residues in the CDR3. The J segment lost 1 base and the V segment lost 3 bases, leaving 4 bases of the junction unmatched. Germline values: CDR1 ENHRY, CDR2 SYGVKD. The CDR3 DNA is TGTGCCATCAGTGACCGGGGGGAGGGCACAGATACGCAGTATTTT. As protein: CAISDRGEGTDTQYF.

There are a few counts of this clonotype. Here the CDR3 reads CSASVRGVGSPLHF. The CDR3 region has the DNA TGCAGTGCTAGCGTGAGAGGGGTTGGGTCCCCCCTCCACTTT. V and J are TRBV20-1 and TRBJ1-6; D may be TRBD1 (5 bases). Between the trimmed V and J ends, which lost 3 bases and 13 bases, there was a span of 19 bases. Per the germline V gene, CDR1 is DFQATT and CDR2 is SNEGSKA (reference sequence). There are 14 residues in the CDR3.

This clonotype was found a few times. V and J are TRBV25-1 and TRBJ1-1; 7 bases match TRBD1. CDR3 length: 14 residues. From germline, CDR1 is MGHDK and CDR2 SYGVNS. V lost 5 bases to trimming and J lost 5 bases; unmatched junction nucleotides: 8. In DNA, the CDR3 is TGTGCCAGCAGTAAGACAGGGCCAAAAACTGAAGCTTTCTTT. It is translated as CASSKTGPKTEAFF.

The table lists this clonotype with a few counts. This chain joins TRBV2 and TRBJ2-7; tentatively, D is TRBD2 (6 bases). Trimming pared 6 bases from V and 7 bases from J, leaving 19 bases between. The CDR3 totals 14 residues. Per the germline V gene, CDR1 is SNHLY and CDR2 is FYNNEI. CDR3 sequence: CASSAGTPSWEQYF. Written as DNA, the CDR3 is TGTGCCAGCAGCGCCGGGACTCCGTCGTGGGAGCAGTACTTC.

This clonotype has more than one count but fewer than ten. V and J are TRBV5-4 and TRBJ1-1; TRBD1 matches 8 bases. The CDR3 loop spans 14 amino acids. Germline V gene data show CDR1 as SGHNT and CDR2 as YYREEE (reference sequence). With 6 bases clipped from V and 5 bases from J, the junction kept 9 bases outside the gene matches. The CDR3 here is CASMVQGVATEAFF. DNA of the CDR3: TGTGCCAGCATGGTACAGGGGGTTGCGACTGAAGCTTTCTTT. Supplemented by reference TRBV5-4 and TRBJ1-1, the full variable domain reads ETGVTQSPTHLIKTRGQQVTLRCSSQSGHNTVSWYQQALGQGPQFIFQYYREEENGRGNFPPRFSGLQFPNYSSELNVNALELDDSALYLCASMVQGVATEAFFGQGTRLTVV.

The chain joins TRBV4-3 to TRBJ2-3, with D possibly matching TRBD2 (5 bases). V dropped 0 bases and J dropped 4 bases, with 8 bases sitting between them. This CDR3 region has 14 residues. The V gene's germline CDR1 is LGHNA and CDR2 YSLEER. CDR3 in DNA: TGCGCCAGCAGCCAAGAGGGCGGGTCAGATACGCAGTATTTT. This codes for CASSQEGGSDTQYF.

This chain joins TRBV7-2 and TRBJ1-2, with TRBD1 matching over 9 bases. V shed 1 base and J 4 bases; nucleotides not matched to a gene: 7. Germline-derived CDR1 and CDR2 are SGHTA and FQGNSA. This CDR3 is built from 16 residues. CDR3 nucleotide sequence: TGTGCCAGCAGCTTAGTAAGGACAGGGGTCGGCTATGGCTACACCTTC. Its protein is CASSLVRTGVGYGYTF. The whole variable domain, filled in from reference TRBV7-2 and TRBJ1-2, reads GAGVSQSPSNKVTEKGKDVELRCDPISGHTALYWYRQSLGQGLEFLIYFQGNSAPDKSGLPSDRFSAERTGGSVSTLTIQRTQQEDSAVYLCASSLVRTGVGYGYTFGSGTRLTVV.

This clonotype has more than one count but fewer than ten. The chain recombines TRBV6-6 with TRBJ1-2; no clear D. V lost 6 bases and J lost 5, with 16 bases in between. Germline assignment: CDR1 MNHNY and CDR2 SVGAGI (reference sequence). This CDR3 spans 14 amino acids. CDR3 residues: CASRAPVEMYGYTF. The DNA for the CDR3 is TGTGCCAGCAGAGCTCCCGTGGAGATGTATGGCTACACCTTC.

The chain is built from TRBV10-1 and TRBJ2-7; the D gene is possibly TRBD2 (6 bases). The V and J ends lost 10 bases and 3 bases respectively, with 16 bases between them. Germline V gene lookup returns CDR1 WNHNN and CDR2 SYGVQD (reference sequence). There are 13 residues in the CDR3. As DNA, the CDR3 is TGCGCCACCCAAGCGGGTTTAAGCTACGAGCAGTACTTC. Residues: CATQAGLSYEQYF.

The V call is TRBV18, the J call TRBJ1-5; D remains unclear. V lost 2 bases, J lost 2 bases, and 7 bases lay in between. The CDR3 loop spans 14 amino acids. From germline, CDR1 is KGHSH and CDR2 LQKENI. In nucleotides, the CDR3 is TGTGCCAGCTCACCAAGGATGGGCAATCAGCCCCAGCATTTT. Protein product: CASSPRMGNQPQHF.